This entry is about one T cell receptor (beta chain). This entry comes from a study of blood T cell repertoires in COVID-19. As for the study in general: T cells, B-cell-depleted T cells, or PBMCs supplied cDNA or gDNA.

Authors' data handling: Reference gene primers were amplified, and this amplification served to estimate nucleated cell counts. Using immunoSEQ multiplex PCR, the repertoire was profiled, and TCRdb retains in-frame clones only, with some absent. V, J and clone size are taken as reported in that table, and D and trimming were inferred from the DNA itself. The sample has about 190,000 clones, around 80% seen once. The origin of this receptor is a woman older than 75 with active or convalescent COVID-19. Sequencing used peripheral blood.

The CDR3: CASSMLGATNEKLFF. CDR3 nucleotides: TGTGCCAGTAGTATGTTAGGAGCAACTAATGAAAAACTGTTTTTT. The chain links TRBV19 to TRBJ1-4, with D unresolved. V lost 3 bases to trimming and J lost 0 bases, with 8 bases between them. CDR3 length equals 15 residues. Germline lookup yields CDR1 LNHDA and CDR2 SQIVND (reference sequence).